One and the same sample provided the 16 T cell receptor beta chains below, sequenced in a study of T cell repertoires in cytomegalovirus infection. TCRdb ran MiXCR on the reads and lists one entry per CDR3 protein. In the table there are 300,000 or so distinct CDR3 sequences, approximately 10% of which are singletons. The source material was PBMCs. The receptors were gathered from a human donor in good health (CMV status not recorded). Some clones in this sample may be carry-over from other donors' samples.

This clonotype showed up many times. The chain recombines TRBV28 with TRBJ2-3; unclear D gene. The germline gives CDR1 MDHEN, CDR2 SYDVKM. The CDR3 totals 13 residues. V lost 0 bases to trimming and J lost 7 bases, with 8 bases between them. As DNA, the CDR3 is TGTGCCAGCAGTTTATGGTTGATTAATACGCAGTATTTT. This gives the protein CASSLWLINTQYF. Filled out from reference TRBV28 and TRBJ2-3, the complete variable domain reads DVKVTQSSRYLVKRTGEKVFLECVQDMDHENMFWYRQDPGLGLRLIYFSYDVKMKEKGDIPEGYSVSREKKERFSLILESASTNQTSMYLCASSLWLINTQYFGPGTRLTVL.

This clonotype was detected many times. CDR3 sequence (DNA): TGCAGTGCCTCCAGAGGGGCAGGCTCCTACAATGAGCAGTTCTTC. This gives the protein CSASRGAGSYNEQFF. The chain links TRBV20-1 to TRBJ2-1; D tentatively reads TRBD1 or TRBD2 (5 bases each). Germline lookup yields CDR1 DFQATT and CDR2 SNEGSKA (reference sequence). Trimming cost V 6 bases and J 0 bases, with 15 bases left between them. The CDR3 is 15 amino acids.

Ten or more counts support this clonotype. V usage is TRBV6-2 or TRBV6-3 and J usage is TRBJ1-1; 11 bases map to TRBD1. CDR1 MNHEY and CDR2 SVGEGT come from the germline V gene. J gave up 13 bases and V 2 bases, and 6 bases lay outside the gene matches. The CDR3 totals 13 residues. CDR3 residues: CASSYRTGGLGFF. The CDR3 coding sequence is TGTGCCAGCAGTTACCGGACAGGGGGCTTGGGTTTCTTT.

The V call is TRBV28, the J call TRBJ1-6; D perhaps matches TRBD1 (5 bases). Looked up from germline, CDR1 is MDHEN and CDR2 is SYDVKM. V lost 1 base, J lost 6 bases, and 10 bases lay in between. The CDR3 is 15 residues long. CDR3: CASSLSAGFNSPLHF. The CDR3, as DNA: TGTGCCAGCAGTTTATCGGCAGGGTTTAATTCACCCCTCCACTTT. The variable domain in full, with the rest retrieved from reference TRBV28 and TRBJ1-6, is DVKVTQSSRYLVKRTGEKVFLECVQDMDHENMFWYRQDPGLGLRLIYFSYDVKMKEKGDIPEGYSVSREKKERFSLILESASTNQTSMYLCASSLSAGFNSPLHFGNGTRLTVT.

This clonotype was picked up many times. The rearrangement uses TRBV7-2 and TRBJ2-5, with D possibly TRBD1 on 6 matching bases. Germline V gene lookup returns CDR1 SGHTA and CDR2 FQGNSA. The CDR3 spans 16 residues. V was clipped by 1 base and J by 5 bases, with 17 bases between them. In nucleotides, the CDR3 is TGTGCCAGCAGCTTAGGAGCCTACAGGGAACTGGAGACCCAGTACTTC. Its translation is CASSLGAYRELETQYF.

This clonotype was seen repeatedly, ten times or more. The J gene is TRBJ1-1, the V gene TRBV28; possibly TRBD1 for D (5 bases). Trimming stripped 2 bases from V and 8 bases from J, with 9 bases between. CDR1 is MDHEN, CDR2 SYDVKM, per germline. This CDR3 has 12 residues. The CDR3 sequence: CASSLLGREAFF. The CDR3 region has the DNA TGTGCCAGCAGTTTACTGGGGCGAGAAGCTTTCTTT.

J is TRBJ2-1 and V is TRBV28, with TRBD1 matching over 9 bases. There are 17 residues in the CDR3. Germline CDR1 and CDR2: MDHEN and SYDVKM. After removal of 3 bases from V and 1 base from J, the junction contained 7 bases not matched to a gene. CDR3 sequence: CASSFPVGTGSYNEQFF. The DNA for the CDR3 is TGTGCCAGCAGTTTTCCGGTCGGGACAGGGTCCTACAATGAGCAGTTCTTC.

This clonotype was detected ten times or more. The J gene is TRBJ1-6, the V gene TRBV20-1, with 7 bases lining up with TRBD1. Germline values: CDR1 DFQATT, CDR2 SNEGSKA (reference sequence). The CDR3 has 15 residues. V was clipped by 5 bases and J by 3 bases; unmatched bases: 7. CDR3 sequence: CSAEQGQNYNSPLHF. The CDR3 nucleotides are TGCAGTGCTGAACAGGGACAGAACTATAATTCACCCCTCCACTTT.

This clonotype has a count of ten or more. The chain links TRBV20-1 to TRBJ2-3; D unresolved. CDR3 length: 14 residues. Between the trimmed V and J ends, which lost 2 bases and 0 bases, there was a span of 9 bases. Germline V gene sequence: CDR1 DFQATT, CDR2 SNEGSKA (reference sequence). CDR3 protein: CSARRGGSTDTQYF. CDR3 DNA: TGCAGTGCTAGACGTGGCGGAAGCACAGATACGCAGTATTTT.

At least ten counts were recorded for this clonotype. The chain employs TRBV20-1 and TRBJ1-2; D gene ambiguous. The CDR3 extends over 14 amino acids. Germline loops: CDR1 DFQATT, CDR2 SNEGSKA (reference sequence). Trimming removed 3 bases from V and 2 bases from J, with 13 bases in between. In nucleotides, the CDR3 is TGCAGTGCTAGGTTTGAAGGACGAAACTATGGCTACACCTTC. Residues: CSARFEGRNYGYTF.

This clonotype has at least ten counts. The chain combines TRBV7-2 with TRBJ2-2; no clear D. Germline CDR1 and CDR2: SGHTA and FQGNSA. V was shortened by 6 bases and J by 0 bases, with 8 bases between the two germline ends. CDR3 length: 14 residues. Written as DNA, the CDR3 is TGTGCCAGCAGAGACACCGCGAACACCGGGGAGCTGTTTTTT. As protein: CASRDTANTGELFF.

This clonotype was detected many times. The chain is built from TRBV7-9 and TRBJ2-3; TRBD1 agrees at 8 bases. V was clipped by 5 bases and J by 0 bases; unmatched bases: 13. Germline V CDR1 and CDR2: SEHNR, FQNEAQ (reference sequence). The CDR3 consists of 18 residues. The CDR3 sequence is CASSGLPGQDWSTDTQYF. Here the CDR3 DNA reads TGTGCCAGCAGCGGATTGCCGGGACAGGATTGGAGCACAGATACGCAGTATTTT.

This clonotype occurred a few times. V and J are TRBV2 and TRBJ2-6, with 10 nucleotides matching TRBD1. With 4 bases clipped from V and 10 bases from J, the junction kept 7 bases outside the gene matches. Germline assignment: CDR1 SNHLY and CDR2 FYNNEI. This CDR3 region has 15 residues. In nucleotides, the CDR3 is TGTGCCAGCAGTGGTGTGACAGGGGGCTTTAACGTCCTGACTTTC. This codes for CASSGVTGGFNVLTF.

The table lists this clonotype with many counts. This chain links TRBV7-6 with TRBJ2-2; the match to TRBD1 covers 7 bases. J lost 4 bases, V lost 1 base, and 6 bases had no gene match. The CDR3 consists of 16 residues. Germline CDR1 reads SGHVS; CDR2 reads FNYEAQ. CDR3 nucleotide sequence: TGTGCCAGCAGCTTAGATAGGGGGCGAGGCACCGGGGAGCTGTTTTTT. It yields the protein CASSLDRGRGTGELFF.

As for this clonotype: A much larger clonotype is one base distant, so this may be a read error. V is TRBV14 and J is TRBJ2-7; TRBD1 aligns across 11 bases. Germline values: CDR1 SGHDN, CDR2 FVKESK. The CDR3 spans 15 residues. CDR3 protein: CASSHRDRGGRERYF. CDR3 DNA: TGTGCCAGCAGCCACCGGGACAGGGGGGGTCGCGAGCGGTACTTC.

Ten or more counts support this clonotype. In DNA, the CDR3 is TGTGCCAGCCGGGACCCGGCTGACTATGGCTACACCTTC. It translates to CASRDPADYGYTF. The chain recombines TRBV6-5 with TRBJ1-2, with D maybe TRBD1 (5 bases). This CDR3 contains 13 residues. V dropped 8 bases and J dropped 3 bases, with 13 bases sitting between them. CDR1 and CDR2 (germline): MNHEY, SVGAGI.